This T cell receptor beta chain emerged from a study of early T cells in non-severe SARS-CoV-2 infection. Across the whole study: Sequenced material consisted of bulk RNA (from unsorted whole blood), and chains were unpaired.

TCRdb re-derived calls from the 5' RACE reads in MiXCR, one entry per CDR3 protein. The top ten clones hold about 3% of a sample with around 68,000 distinct CDR3 sequences, roughly 5.7% of them seen once. There are a few counts of this clonotype. This CDR3 has 12 residues. The germline V gene encodes CDR1 SNHLY and CDR2 FYNNEI. V lost 6 bases and J lost 1, with 6 bases in between. The chain couples TRBV2 to TRBJ1-1; D remains unclear. This sequence originates from an adult who was a healthcare worker with PCR-confirmed SARS-CoV-2 infection or an uninfected control (not recorded which). The sample here was whole blood, taken at baseline. The CDR3 is CASRDQNTEAFF. The DNA for the CDR3 is TGTGCCAGCAGAGATCAGAACACTGAAGCTTTCTTT.